This T cell receptor beta chain was captured in a study of lymphopenia after photon versus proton radiotherapy. The study's findings and limits: Post-nadir diversity loss with photons came from oligoclonal expansion, particularly CD8+ Temra cells.

On this clone: The antigen is unknown.

This table comes from immunoSEQ multiplex PCR, and its TCRdb copy is limited to in-frame clones, with some not included. The sample gives around 150,000 clones, 75% to 90% of which show up once; roughly 4.7% is in the top ten. The TCR comes from a man in his fifties with gastric cancer. The source material was peripheral blood, sampled from a patient treated with photon-based radiotherapy.

CDR3 sequence reads: CASGHSDRRNYGYTF. The CDR3 DNA follows: TGTGCCAGCGGCCACTCGGACAGGAGAAACTATGGCTACACCTTC. The chain combines TRBV27 with TRBJ1-2; TRBD1 agrees at 7 bases. This CDR3 is built from 15 residues. Germline trimming cut 8 bases from V and 2 bases from J; bases unmatched to any gene: 11. Germline V CDR1 and CDR2: MNHEY, SMNVEV (reference sequence).